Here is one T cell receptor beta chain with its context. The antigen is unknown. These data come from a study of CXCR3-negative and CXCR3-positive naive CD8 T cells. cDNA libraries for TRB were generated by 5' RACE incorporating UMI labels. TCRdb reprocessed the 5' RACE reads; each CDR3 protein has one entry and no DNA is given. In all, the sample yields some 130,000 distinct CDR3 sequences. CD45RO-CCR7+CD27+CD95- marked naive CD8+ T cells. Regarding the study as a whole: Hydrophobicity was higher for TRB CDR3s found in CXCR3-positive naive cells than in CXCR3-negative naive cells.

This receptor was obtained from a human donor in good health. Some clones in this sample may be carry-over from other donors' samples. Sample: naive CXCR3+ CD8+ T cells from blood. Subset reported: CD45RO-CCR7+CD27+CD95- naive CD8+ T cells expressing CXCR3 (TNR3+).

The CDR3 here is CASSMTLGSFLYEQYF. The J gene is TRBJ2-7, the V gene TRBV19; with no DNA, the TCRdb D assignment of TRBD2 cannot be verified. Germline values: CDR1 LNHDA, CDR2 SQIVND (reference sequence). The CDR3 runs to 16 residues.